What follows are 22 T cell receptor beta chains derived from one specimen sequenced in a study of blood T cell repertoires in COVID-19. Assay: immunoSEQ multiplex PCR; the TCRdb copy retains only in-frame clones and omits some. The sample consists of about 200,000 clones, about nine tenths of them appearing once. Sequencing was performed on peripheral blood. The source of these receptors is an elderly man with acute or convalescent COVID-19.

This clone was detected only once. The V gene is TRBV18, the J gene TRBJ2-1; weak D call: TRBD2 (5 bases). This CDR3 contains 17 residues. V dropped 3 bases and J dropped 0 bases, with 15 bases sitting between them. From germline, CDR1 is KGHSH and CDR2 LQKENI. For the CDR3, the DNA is TGTGCCAGCTCACCTTCCCGGGATTCCCGCTCCTACAATGAGCAGTTCTTC. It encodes CASSPSRDSRSYNEQFF.

This chain's CDR3 is CASSPAGMETQYF. DNA for the CDR3: TGTGCCAGCTCACCGGCAGGGATGGAGACCCAGTACTTC. J is TRBJ2-5 and V is TRBV18, with D perhaps TRBD1 (5 bases). This CDR3 is 13 amino acids long. Trimming shortened V by 3 bases and J by 5 bases, and 10 bases separated the two germline ends. Germline assignment: CDR1 KGHSH and CDR2 LQKENI.

CDR3 in amino acids: CASSRQGPVDTEAFF. The CDR3 DNA reads as TGCGCCAGCAGTAGACAGGGGCCGGTTGACACTGAAGCTTTCTTT. V usage is TRBV5-1 and J usage is TRBJ1-1, with TRBD1 matching over 8 bases. V shed 5 bases and J 3 bases; nucleotides not matched to a gene: 9. CDR1 and CDR2 (germline): SGHRS, YFSETQ. This CDR3 has 15 amino acids.

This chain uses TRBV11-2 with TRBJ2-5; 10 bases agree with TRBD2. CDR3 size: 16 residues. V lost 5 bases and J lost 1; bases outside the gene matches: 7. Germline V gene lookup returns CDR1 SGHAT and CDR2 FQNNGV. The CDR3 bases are TGTGCCAGCAGCCCAGGAGGACTAGCGGTCCAAGAGACCCAGTACTTC. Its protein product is CASSPGGLAVQETQYF.

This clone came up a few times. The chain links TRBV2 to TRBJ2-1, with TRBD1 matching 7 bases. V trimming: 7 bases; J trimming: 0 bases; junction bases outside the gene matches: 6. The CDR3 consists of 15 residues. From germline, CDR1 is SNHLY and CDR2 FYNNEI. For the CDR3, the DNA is TGTGCCAGCAAACTGACAGGGATCTCCTACAATGAGCAGTTCTTC. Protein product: CASKLTGISYNEQFF.

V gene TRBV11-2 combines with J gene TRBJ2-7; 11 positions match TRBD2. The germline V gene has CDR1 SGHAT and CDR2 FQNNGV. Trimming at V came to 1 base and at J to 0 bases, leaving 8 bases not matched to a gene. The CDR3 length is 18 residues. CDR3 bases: TGTGCCAGCAGCTTAGGGCGACCGGGACTAGCGGTCTCCTACGAGCAGTACTTC. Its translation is CASSLGRPGLAVSYEQYF.

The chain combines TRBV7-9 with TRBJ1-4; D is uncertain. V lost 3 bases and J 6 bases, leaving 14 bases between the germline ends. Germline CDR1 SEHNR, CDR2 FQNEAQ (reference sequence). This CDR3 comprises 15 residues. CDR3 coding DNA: TGTGCCAGCAGCTTCGCGGGGAGTACGGATGAAAAACTGTTTTTT. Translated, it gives CASSFAGSTDEKLFF.

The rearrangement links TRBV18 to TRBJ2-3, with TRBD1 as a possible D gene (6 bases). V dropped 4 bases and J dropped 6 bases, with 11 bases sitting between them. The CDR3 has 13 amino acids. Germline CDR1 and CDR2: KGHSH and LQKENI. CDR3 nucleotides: TGTGCCAGCTCACAAAGGGGGACGGATACGCAGTATTTT. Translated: CASSQRGTDTQYF.

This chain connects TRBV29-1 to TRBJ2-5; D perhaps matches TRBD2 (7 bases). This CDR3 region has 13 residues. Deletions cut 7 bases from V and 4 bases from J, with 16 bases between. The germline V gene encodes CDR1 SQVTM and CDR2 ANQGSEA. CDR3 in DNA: TGCAGCGAGAGGGGGGGCCCGGGAGAGACCCAGTACTTC. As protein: CSERGGPGETQYF.

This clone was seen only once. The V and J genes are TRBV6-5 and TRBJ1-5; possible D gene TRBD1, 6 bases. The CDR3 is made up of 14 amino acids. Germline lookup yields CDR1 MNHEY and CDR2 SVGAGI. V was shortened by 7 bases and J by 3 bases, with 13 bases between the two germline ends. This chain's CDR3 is CASKGGQNNQPQHF. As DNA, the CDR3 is TGTGCCAGCAAAGGAGGACAGAACAATCAGCCCCAGCATTTT.

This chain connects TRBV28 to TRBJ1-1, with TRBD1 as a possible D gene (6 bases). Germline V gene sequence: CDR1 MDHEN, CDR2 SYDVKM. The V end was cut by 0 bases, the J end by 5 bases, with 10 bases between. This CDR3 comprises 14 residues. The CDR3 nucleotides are TGTGCCAGCAGTTTATGGCAGGGGAAGACTGAAGCTTTCTTT. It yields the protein CASSLWQGKTEAFF.

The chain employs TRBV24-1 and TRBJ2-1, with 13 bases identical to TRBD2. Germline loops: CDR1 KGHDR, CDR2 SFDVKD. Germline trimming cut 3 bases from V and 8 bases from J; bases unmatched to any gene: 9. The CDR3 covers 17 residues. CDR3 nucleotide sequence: TGTGCCACCAGTGATCCCCAACTAGCGGGAGGGATCGATGAGCAGTTCTTC. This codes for CATSDPQLAGGIDEQFF.

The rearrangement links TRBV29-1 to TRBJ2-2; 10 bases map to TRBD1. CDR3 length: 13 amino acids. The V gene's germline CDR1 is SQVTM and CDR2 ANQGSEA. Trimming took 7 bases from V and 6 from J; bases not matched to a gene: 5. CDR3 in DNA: TGCAGCGCCCGACAGGGGGCAGCCGGGGAGCTGTTTTTT. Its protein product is CSARQGAAGELFF.

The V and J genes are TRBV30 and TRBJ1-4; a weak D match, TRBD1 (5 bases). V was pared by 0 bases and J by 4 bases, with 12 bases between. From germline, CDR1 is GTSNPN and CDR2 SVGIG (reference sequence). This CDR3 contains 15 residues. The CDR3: CAWSVFGAVNEKLFF. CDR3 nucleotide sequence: TGTGCCTGGAGTGTATTTGGGGCCGTTAATGAAAAACTGTTTTTT.

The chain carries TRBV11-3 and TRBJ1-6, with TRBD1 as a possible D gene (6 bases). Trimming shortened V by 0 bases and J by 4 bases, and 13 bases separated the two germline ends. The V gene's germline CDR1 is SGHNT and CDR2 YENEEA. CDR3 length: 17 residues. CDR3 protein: CASSLDGQIYYNSPLHF. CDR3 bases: TGTGCCAGCAGCTTAGATGGACAGATCTATTATAATTCACCCCTCCACTTT.

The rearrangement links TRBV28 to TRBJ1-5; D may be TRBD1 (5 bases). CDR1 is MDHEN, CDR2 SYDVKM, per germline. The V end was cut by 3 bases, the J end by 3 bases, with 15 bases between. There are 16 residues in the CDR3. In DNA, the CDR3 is TGTGCCAGCAGTTTTCGTCAGGGCGAGCTCAATCAGCCCCAGCATTTT. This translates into CASSFRQGELNQPQHF. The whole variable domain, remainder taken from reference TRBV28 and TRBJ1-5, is DVKVTQSSRYLVKRTGEKVFLECVQDMDHENMFWYRQDPGLGLRLIYFSYDVKMKEKGDIPEGYSVSREKKERFSLILESASTNQTSMYLCASSFRQGELNQPQHFGDGTRLSIL.

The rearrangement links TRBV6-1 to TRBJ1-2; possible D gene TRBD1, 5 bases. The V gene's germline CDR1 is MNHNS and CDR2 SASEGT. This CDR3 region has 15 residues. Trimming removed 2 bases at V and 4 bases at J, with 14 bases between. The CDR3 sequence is CASSERARVSYGYTF. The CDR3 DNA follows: TGTGCCAGCAGTGAAAGGGCCAGGGTTAGCTATGGCTACACCTTC.

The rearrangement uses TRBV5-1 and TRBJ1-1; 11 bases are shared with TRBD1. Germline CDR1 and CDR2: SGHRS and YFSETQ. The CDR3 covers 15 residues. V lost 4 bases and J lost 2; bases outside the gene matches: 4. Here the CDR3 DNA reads TGCGCCAGCAGCATTTGGACAGGGGGCAACACTGAAGCTTTCTTT. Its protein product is CASSIWTGGNTEAFF.

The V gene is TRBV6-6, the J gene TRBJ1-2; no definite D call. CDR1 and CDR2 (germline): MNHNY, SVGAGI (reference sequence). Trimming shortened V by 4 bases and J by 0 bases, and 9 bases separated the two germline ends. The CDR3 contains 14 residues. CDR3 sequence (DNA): TGTGCCAGCAGTTCCCCCTACTCTAACTATGGCTACACCTTC. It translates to CASSSPYSNYGYTF.

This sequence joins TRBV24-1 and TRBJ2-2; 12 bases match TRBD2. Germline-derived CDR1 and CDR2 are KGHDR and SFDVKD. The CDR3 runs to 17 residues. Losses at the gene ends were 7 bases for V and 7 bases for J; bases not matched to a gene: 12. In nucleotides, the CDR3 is TGTGCCACCAGCGAAAAGACTCCTAGCGGGAGGGGCGGGGAGCTGTTTTTT. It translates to CATSEKTPSGRGGELFF.

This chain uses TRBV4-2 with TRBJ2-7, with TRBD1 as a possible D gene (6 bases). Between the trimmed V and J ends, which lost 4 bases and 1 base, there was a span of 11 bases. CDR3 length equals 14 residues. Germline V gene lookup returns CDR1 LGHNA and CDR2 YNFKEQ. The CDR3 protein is CASSRGQFSYEQYF. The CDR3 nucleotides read TGTGCCAGCAGCCGCGGACAGTTTTCCTACGAGCAGTACTTC.

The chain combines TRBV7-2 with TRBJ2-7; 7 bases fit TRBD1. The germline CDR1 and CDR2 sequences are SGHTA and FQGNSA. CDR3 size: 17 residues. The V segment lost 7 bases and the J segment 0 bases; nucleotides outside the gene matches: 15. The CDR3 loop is CASTPRPGGESSYEQYF. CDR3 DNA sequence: TGTGCCAGCACCCCTAGGCCAGGGGGTGAGAGCTCCTACGAGCAGTACTTC.